Included here is one TCR beta chain sequence, with context. Negative isolation was used for CD8+ and CD4+ T cells and FACS enrichment for TEMRA cells. This sample is drawn from a study of CD8 T cells in Susac syndrome. It was with random hexamers that roughly 0.45 to 1 ug RNA was reverse transcribed. TCR beta CDR3 was amplified by immunoSEQ covering 54 Vbeta and 13 Jbeta. Each CDR3 protein is one row after TCRdb ran MiXCR on the immunoSEQ multiplex PCR reads. This table holds roughly 150,000 distinct CDR3 sequences, 95% to 96% found once. Germline CDR1 SGHTA, CDR2 FQGTGA. Trimming removed 1 base from V and 6 bases from J, with 9 bases in between. The CDR3 totals 13 residues.

This chain links TRBV7-3 with TRBJ1-2; a weak D match, TRBD1 (6 bases). Sequenced input: CD8+ T cells from PBMCs. This sequence was found in a human donor with multiple sclerosis. For the CDR3, the DNA is TGTGCCAGCAGCTTAAATGCAGGGGATGGCTACACCTTC. It yields the protein CASSLNAGDGYTF.